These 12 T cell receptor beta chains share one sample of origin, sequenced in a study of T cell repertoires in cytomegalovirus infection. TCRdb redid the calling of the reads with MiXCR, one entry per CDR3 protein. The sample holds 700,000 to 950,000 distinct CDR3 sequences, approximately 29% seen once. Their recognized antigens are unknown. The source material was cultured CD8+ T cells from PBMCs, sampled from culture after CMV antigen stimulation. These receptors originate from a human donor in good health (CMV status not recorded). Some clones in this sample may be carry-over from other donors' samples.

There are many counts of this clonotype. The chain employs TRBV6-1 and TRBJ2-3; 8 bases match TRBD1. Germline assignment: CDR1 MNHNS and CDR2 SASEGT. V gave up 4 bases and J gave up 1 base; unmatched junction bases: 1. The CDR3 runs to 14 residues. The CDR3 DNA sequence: TGTGCCAGCAGTGTACAGGGGGGCACAGATACGCAGTATTTT. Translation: CASSVQGGTDTQYF.

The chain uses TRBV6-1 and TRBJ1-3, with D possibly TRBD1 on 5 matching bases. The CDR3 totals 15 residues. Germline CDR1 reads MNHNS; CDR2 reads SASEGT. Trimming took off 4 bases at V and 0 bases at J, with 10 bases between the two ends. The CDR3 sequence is CASSAWDLSGNTIYF. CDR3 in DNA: TGTGCCAGCAGTGCGTGGGACCTCTCTGGAAACACCATATATTTT.

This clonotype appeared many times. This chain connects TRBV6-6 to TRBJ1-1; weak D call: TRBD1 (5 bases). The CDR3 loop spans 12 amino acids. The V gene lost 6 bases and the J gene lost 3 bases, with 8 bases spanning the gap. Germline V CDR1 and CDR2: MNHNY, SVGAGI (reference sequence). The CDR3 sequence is CASSQGDTEAFF. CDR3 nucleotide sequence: TGTGCCAGCAGCCAGGGCGACACTGAAGCTTTCTTT.

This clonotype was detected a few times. The CDR3 DNA is TGTGCCAGTAGTATCTATAGCGGGAACACCGGGGAGCTGTTTTTT. Its protein product is CASSIYSGNTGELFF. The chain recombines TRBV19 with TRBJ2-2, with D possibly TRBD2 on 6 matching bases. Trimming cost V 3 bases and J 1 base, with 9 bases left between them. This CDR3 region has 15 residues. From germline, CDR1 is LNHDA and CDR2 SQIVND (reference sequence).

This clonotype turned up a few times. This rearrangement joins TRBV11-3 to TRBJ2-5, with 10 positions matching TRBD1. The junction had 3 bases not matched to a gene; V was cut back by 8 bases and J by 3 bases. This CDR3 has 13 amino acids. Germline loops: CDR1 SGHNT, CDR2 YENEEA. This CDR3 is CASAGTGEETQYF. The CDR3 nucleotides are TGTGCCAGCGCCGGGACAGGGGAAGAGACCCAGTACTTC.

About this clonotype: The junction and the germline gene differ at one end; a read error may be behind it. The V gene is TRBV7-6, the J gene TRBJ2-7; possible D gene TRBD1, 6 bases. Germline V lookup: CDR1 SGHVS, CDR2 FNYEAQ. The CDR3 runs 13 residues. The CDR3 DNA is TGTGCTAGCAGCATACAGGGTTCCTACGAGCAGTACTTC. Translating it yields CASSIQGSYEQYF.

The CDR3 protein is CASKYDQETQYF. In DNA form, the CDR3 reads TGCGCCAGCAAGTATGACCAAGAGACCCAGTACTTC. This chain joins TRBV5-1 and TRBJ2-5; D call uncertain. Germline V CDR1 and CDR2: SGHRS, YFSETQ. V was cut by 6 bases and J by 0 bases, with 6 bases left in between. CDR3 length: 12 residues.

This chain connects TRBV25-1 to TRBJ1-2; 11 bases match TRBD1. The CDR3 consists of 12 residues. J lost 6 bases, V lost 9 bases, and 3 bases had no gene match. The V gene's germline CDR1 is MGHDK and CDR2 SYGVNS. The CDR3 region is CASRTGGDGYTF. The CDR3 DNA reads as TGTGCCAGTAGGACAGGGGGCGATGGCTACACCTTC.

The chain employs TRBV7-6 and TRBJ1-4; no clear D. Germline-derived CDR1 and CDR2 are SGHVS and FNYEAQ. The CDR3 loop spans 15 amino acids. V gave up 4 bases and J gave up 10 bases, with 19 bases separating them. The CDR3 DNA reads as TGTGCCAGCAGCTCCAATATAGGACCCTTGGGAAAACTGTTTTTT. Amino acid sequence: CASSSNIGPLGKLFF.

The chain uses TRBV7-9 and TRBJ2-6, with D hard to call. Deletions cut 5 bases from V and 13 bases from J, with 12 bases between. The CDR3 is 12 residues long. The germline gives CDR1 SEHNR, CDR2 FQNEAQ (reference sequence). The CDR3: CASSPSHSVLTF. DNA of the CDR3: TGTGCCAGCAGCCCCTCTCACTCTGTCCTGACTTTC.

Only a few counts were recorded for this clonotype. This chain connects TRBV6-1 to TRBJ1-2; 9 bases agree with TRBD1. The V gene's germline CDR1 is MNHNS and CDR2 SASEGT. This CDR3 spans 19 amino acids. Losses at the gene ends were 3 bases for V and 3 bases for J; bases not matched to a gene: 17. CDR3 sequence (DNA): TGTGCCAGCAGTGACGTTTTCGGGACAGGGAGCGACCTCGACTATGGCTACACCTTC. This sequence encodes CASSDVFGTGSDLDYGYTF.

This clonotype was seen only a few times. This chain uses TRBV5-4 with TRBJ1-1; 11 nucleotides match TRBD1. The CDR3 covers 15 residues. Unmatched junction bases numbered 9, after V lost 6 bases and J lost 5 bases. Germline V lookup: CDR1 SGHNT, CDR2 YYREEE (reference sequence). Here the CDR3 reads CASTRDRGSRTEAFF. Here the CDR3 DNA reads TGTGCCAGCACCCGGGACAGGGGGTCGAGAACTGAAGCTTTCTTT.